The 16 T cell receptor beta chains listed next were all sequenced from one sample in a study of low-dose radiotherapy and immunotherapy resistance in tumors (dated by TCRdb to between 2021 and 2024). The intended sense of this specimen's time point label: before trial treatment. TCRdb lists the instrument as Illumina HiSeq 2500. First-strand cDNA was synthesized with Superscript III and a set of TRAV- and TRBV-specific primers, covering both TCRalpha and TCRbeta chains. TCRs were amplified for 20 PCR cycles with Phusion, using a constant-region primer paired with the adapter attached to the V primers. TCRdb applied fastp at Q25 and MiXCR to the public reads, then kept only in-frame beta chains. Each entry merges the rows of one CDR3 protein and shows their most common DNA and genes. This sample gives 80,000 to 90,000 distinct CDR3 sequences in total; 15% to 20% of them show up just once. The top ten constitute about 2.8% of the sample.

Sequenced material: PBMCs, taken before treatment. The receptor source for this set is a male donor with prostate cancer.

The sample holds many counts of this clonotype. CDR3 loop: CASSYSGQGFAGELFF. CDR3 sequence (DNA): TGTGCCAGCAGTTACTCCGGACAGGGGTTCGCCGGGGAGCTGTTTTTT. The chain couples TRBV6-8 to TRBJ2-2; 9 bases fit TRBD1. The CDR3 runs to 16 residues. Germline V gene sequence: CDR1 MNHGY, CDR2 SAAAGT. J was trimmed by 6 bases and V by 0 bases; bases with no gene match: 5.

In its sample, this clonotype was seen a few times. One base away lies a much larger clone, so this may be a sequencing read error. The rearrangement uses TRBV5-1 and TRBJ2-3; 8 bases fit TRBD1. Germline V CDR1 and CDR2: SGHRS, YFSETQ. CDR3 length equals 16 residues. Unmatched junction bases numbered 14, after V lost 6 bases and J lost 5 bases. The CDR3 sequence is CASNPGKTGDGDTQYF. CDR3 DNA: TGCGCCAGCAACCCCGGGAAGACAGGGGATGGAGATACGCAGTATTTT.

V is TRBV6-5 and J is TRBJ1-5; D ambiguous. With 6 bases removed from V and 9 bases from J, the gap between germline ends came to 15 bases. CDR3 length: 13 residues. Germline CDR1 reads MNHEY; CDR2 reads SVGAGI. Here the CDR3 reads CASSPSFQAPQHF. In DNA form, the CDR3 reads TGTGCCAGCAGCCCCAGCTTCCAAGCGCCCCAGCATTTT.

This clonotype has ten or more counts. The rearrangement links TRBV11-2 to TRBJ2-1, with a tentative D call TRBD1 (5 bases). The CDR3 covers 13 residues. Between the trimmed V and J ends, which lost 2 bases and 3 bases, there was a span of 5 bases. Germline V gene sequence: CDR1 SGHAT, CDR2 FQNNGV. The CDR3 sequence: CASSLTGYNEQFF. As DNA, the CDR3 is TGTGCCAGCAGCTTAACAGGCTACAATGAGCAGTTCTTC.

The V call is TRBV12-3 or TRBV12-4, the J call TRBJ1-4; no clear D gene. V lost 6 bases to trimming and J lost 8 bases, with 16 bases between them. The CDR3 runs 14 residues. Written as DNA, the CDR3 is TGTGCCAGCAGCCCCCGGAGTCCCATCGAAAAACTGTTTTTT. Protein sequence: CASSPRSPIEKLFF.

A word on this clonotype: A read error likely explains this, since a far larger clone differs by one base. J is TRBJ2-7 and V is TRBV11-2, with a possible D match to TRBD1 (5 bases). The CDR3 length is 16 residues. V was pared by 3 bases and J by 7 bases, with 22 bases between. Looked up from germline, CDR1 is SGHAT and CDR2 is FQNNGV. This CDR3 reads CASSLGHRSSYNEQYF. Here the CDR3 DNA reads TGTGCCAGCAGCTTGGGTCACAGGAGCTCCTACAATGAGCAGTACTTC.

J is TRBJ2-7 and V is TRBV29-1; D remains unclear. The CDR3 has 13 residues. CDR1 is SQVTM and CDR2 is ANQGSEA in the germline V gene. DNA for the CDR3: TGCGGCATTGAAGATAAGTCACTCTACGAGCAGTACTTC. Protein product: CGIEDKSLYEQYF.

This clonotype was seen at least ten times. The V gene is TRBV12-3 or TRBV12-4, the J gene TRBJ2-7; 7 nucleotides align to TRBD1. This CDR3 has 16 amino acids. V gave up 4 bases and J gave up 6 bases; unmatched junction bases: 15. The CDR3 spells CASSSDLDRIAGEQYF. The DNA for the CDR3 is TGTGCCAGCAGTTCCGATTTGGACAGGATTGCTGGCGAGCAGTACTTC.

This clonotype has a count of ten or more. The CDR3 reads CASSPLAGGRNEQFF. The CDR3 nucleotides are TGTGCCAGCAGCCCCCTAGCGGGGGGGCGGAATGAGCAGTTCTTC. The chain carries TRBV11-2 and TRBJ2-1; 12 positions agree with TRBD2. The V segment lost 5 bases and the J segment 7 bases; nucleotides outside the gene matches: 6. This CDR3 contains 15 residues. Germline V lookup: CDR1 SGHAT, CDR2 FQNNGV.

The sample holds many counts of this clonotype. The chain links TRBV6-6 to TRBJ2-5; the D is unclear. From germline, CDR1 is MNHNY and CDR2 SVGAGI (reference sequence). This CDR3 comprises 12 residues. The V end lost 2 bases, the J end lost 2 bases, and 3 bases lay between the germline ends. CDR3 DNA: TGTGCCAGCAGTTACGGTCAAGAGACCCAGTACTTC. The encoded protein is CASSYGQETQYF.

As for this clonotype: With a far larger clone one base away, a read error is the likely cause. V is TRBV5-3 and J is TRBJ2-1; weak D call: TRBD1 (5 bases). TRBV5-3 is marked as an open reading frame, function uncertain. The length of the CDR3 is 16 residues. CDR3 sequence: CASSLAAGSGINEQFF. In DNA, the CDR3 is TGTGCCAGCAGCTTGGCCGCAGGGTCAGGGATCAATGAGCAGTTCTTC.

This clonotype was detected ten times or more. The V gene is TRBV19, the J gene TRBJ1-1; 8 nucleotides agree with TRBD1. In germline, CDR1 is LNHDA, CDR2 SQIVND (reference sequence). The ends lost 5 bases at V and 2 bases at J; junction bases unmatched: 4. The CDR3 sequence is 14 residues long. In nucleotides, the CDR3 is TGTGCCAGTAGTGCGGACAGGGCTAACACTGAAGCTTTCTTT. It translates to CASSADRANTEAFF. Complete variable domain (other parts from reference TRBV19 and TRBJ1-1): DGGITQSPKYLFRKEGQNVTLSCEQNLNHDAMYWYRQDPGQGLRLIYYSQIVNDFQKGDIAEGYSVSREKKESFPLTVTSAQKNPTAFYLCASSADRANTEAFFGQGTRLTVV.

In its sample, this clonotype was seen many times. The J gene is TRBJ2-3, the V gene TRBV7-6, with D maybe TRBD2 (6 bases). From germline, CDR1 is SGHVS and CDR2 FNYEAQ. Trimming shortened V by 4 bases and J by 1 base, and 9 bases separated the two germline ends. The CDR3 runs to 14 residues. CDR3: CASSWGGGTDTQYF. CDR3 bases: TGTGCCAGCAGCTGGGGCGGGGGCACAGATACGCAGTATTTT.

This clonotype was picked up many times. This rearrangement joins TRBV15 to TRBJ2-5, with 10 bases fitting TRBD1. V gave up 5 bases and J gave up 4 bases; unmatched junction bases: 10. Germline-derived CDR1 and CDR2 are LNHNV and YYDKDF (reference sequence). The CDR3 runs 16 residues. The CDR3 protein is CATSGWDRGFVETQYF. CDR3 DNA sequence: TGTGCCACCAGCGGCTGGGACAGGGGATTCGTAGAGACCCAGTACTTC.

This clonotype was seen at least ten times. The V call is TRBV20-1, the J call TRBJ1-2; TRBD1 might be the D (5 bases). The CDR3 extends over 16 amino acids. V was clipped by 1 base and J by 3 bases, with 18 bases between them. CDR1 is DFQATT, CDR2 SNEGSKA, per germline (reference sequence). The CDR3 sequence is CSARGDLTAGHYGYTF. DNA of the CDR3: TGCAGTGCTAGAGGCGACCTGACAGCCGGGCACTATGGCTACACCTTC.

This clonotype showed up many times. CDR3 region: CASGFLRGQPQHF. The CDR3 nucleotides are TGTGCCAGCGGGTTTTTACGGGGTCAGCCCCAGCATTTT. This chain uses TRBV6-1 with TRBJ1-5; D gene ambiguous. CDR3 length: 13 residues. Germline V CDR1 and CDR2: MNHNS, SASEGT. V was shortened by 8 bases and J by 6 bases, with 14 bases between the two germline ends.